The 29 T cell receptor beta chains below were found in one sample sequenced in a study of blood T cell repertoires in COVID-19. TCRdb's copy holds only in-frame clones and misses some; the assay was immunoSEQ multiplex PCR. Here the sample spans over 400,000 clones, around 90% being singletons. Sequencing was done on a sample of peripheral blood. The receptors here all came from a woman aged 45-65 years with COVID-19, enrolled during active disease.

The V and J genes are TRBV5-6 and TRBJ2-7; D perhaps matches TRBD1 (6 bases). CDR3 size: 13 residues. The germline gives CDR1 SGHDT, CDR2 YYEEEE. Between the trimmed V and J ends, which lost 3 bases and 0 bases, there was a span of 7 bases. The CDR3 loop is CASSSGHSYEQYF. The CDR3 nucleotides read TGTGCCAGCAGCTCGGGACACTCCTACGAGCAGTACTTC. The variable domain in full, completed from reference TRBV5-6 and TRBJ2-7, reads DAGVTQSPTHLIKTRGQQVTLRCSPKSGHDTVSWYQQALGQGPQFIFQYYEEEERQRGNFPDRFSGHQFPNYSSELNVNALLLGDSALYLCASSSGHSYEQYFGPGTRLTVT.

The gene calls are TRBV30 and TRBJ2-7; TRBD1 matches at 9 bases. V was clipped by 0 bases and J by 3 bases; unmatched bases: 6. Germline V gene lookup returns CDR1 GTSNPN and CDR2 SVGIG (reference sequence). The CDR3 runs to 15 residues. The CDR3: CAWSVPGTGIYEQYF. The CDR3 nucleotides are TGTGCCTGGAGTGTACCCGGGACAGGGATCTACGAGCAGTACTTC. Looking up the rest from reference TRBV30 and TRBJ2-7 gives the full variable domain: SQTIHQWPATLVQPVGSPLSLECTVEGTSNPNLYWYRQAAGRGLQLLFYSVGIGQISSEVPQNLSASRPQDRQFILSSKKLLLSDSGFYLCAWSVPGTGIYEQYFGPGTRLTVT.

The genes are TRBV10-2 and TRBJ1-1; 9 bases map to TRBD1. CDR3 length equals 14 residues. V trimming: 8 bases; J trimming: 1 base; junction bases outside the gene matches: 5. CDR1 is WSHSY and CDR2 is SAAADI in the germline V gene. In DNA form, the CDR3 reads TGCGCCAGCCTGGTGACAGGGGGGAACACTGAAGCTTTCTTT. Its protein is CASLVTGGNTEAFF.

The chain uses TRBV5-6 and TRBJ2-2; 7 bases are shared with TRBD1. V was pared by 3 bases and J by 2 bases, with 1 base of the junction left unmatched. The CDR3 contains 14 residues. Germline CDR1 and CDR2: SGHDT and YYEEEE. CDR3 DNA: TGTGCCAGCAGCTGGGACAGAAACACCGGGGAGCTGTTTTTT. Amino acids: CASSWDRNTGELFF.

The chain recombines TRBV5-1 with TRBJ2-3, with D possibly TRBD1 on 6 matching bases. Trimming removed 0 bases from V and 4 bases from J, with 15 bases in between. CDR3 size: 16 residues. The germline CDR1 and CDR2 sequences are SGHRS and YFSETQ. The CDR3 DNA sequence: TGCGCCAGCAGCTTGGTTGCAGGGGATAGGGCAGATACGCAGTATTTT. Residues: CASSLVAGDRADTQYF.

This clone was seen only a few times. The chain uses TRBV5-1 and TRBJ2-3; D may be TRBD1 (5 bases). Trimming stripped 3 bases from V and 4 bases from J, with 12 bases between. The CDR3 sequence is 14 residues long. CDR1 and CDR2 from the germline V gene are SGHRS and YFSETQ. The chain's CDR3 is CASSSAAGSDTQYF. The CDR3 DNA sequence: TGCGCCAGCAGCTCCGCCGCAGGGTCAGATACGCAGTATTTT. Combining the CDR3 with reference TRBV5-1 and TRBJ2-3 gives the whole variable domain KAGVTQTPRYLIKTRGQQVTLSCSPISGHRSVSWYQQTPGQGLQFLFEYFSETQRNKGNFPGRFSGRQFSNSRSEMNVSTLELGDSALYLCASSSAAGSDTQYFGPGTRLTVL.

The CDR3 loop reads CASSVQGQGGIGEAFF. In DNA, the CDR3 is TGTGCCAGCAGCGTCCAAGGACAGGGTGGGATTGGTGAAGCTTTCTTT. The chain is built from TRBV9 and TRBJ1-1; 8 nucleotides match TRBD1. Trimming at V came to 2 bases and at J to 7 bases, leaving 13 bases not matched to a gene. Germline V CDR1 and CDR2: SGDLS, YYNGEE. The CDR3 has 16 amino acids.

This chain links TRBV12-3 or TRBV12-4 with TRBJ2-7; no reliable D call. The CDR3 is 11 amino acids. Trimming took 6 bases from V and 4 from J, leaving 7 bases between them. This chain's CDR3 is CASRRGYEQYF. For the CDR3, the DNA is TGTGCCAGCAGGCGAGGTTACGAGCAGTACTTC.

The rearrangement joins TRBV10-3 to TRBJ1-1; the D gene is possibly TRBD1 (6 bases). Deletions cut 6 bases from V and 1 base from J, with 6 bases between. This CDR3 contains 12 residues. The germline gives CDR1 ENHRY, CDR2 SYGVKD. CDR3 region: CAIRDRNTEAFF. Here the CDR3 DNA reads TGTGCCATCAGGGACAGGAACACTGAAGCTTTCTTT.

Remarks on this clone: One end of the junction varies from germline; a read error may be responsible. This chain connects TRBV4-1 to TRBJ2-6; no clear D. Germline CDR1 MGHRA, CDR2 YSYEKL. The length of the CDR3 is 19 residues. The CDR3 coding sequence is TGCGCCAGCAGCCGACTTGCCCGCCCAACGTCATCTGTGGCCAACGTCCTGACTTTC. Residues: CASSRLARPTSSVANVLTF.

The chain joins TRBV3-1 (or the pseudogene TRBV3-2) to TRBJ2-3; TRBD2 matches at 7 bases. The germline V gene has CDR1 LGHDT and CDR2 YNNKEL (reference sequence). With 5 bases clipped from V and 4 bases from J, the junction kept 3 bases outside the gene matches. This CDR3 is 13 amino acids long. The CDR3 is CASSSSGPDTQYF. In DNA form, the CDR3 reads TGTGCCAGCAGCTCTAGCGGCCCAGATACGCAGTATTTT.

In this sample, this clone turned up once. The chain combines TRBV4-2 with TRBJ2-5; 10 bases line up with TRBD2. V trimming: 3 bases; J trimming: 5 bases; junction bases outside the gene matches: 15. CDR1 is LGHNA, CDR2 YNFKEQ, per germline. The CDR3 runs 18 residues. This chain's CDR3 is CASSHGVQRGGRGETQYF. CDR3 sequence (DNA): TGTGCCAGCAGCCACGGCGTCCAGCGGGGGGGCCGAGGGGAGACCCAGTACTTC.

The chain links TRBV10-3 to TRBJ1-2; D perhaps matches TRBD1 (6 bases). Trimming stripped 10 bases from V and 8 bases from J, with 11 bases between. CDR3 length: 10 amino acids. The germline CDR1 and CDR2 sequences are ENHRY and SYGVKD. CDR3 nucleotide sequence: TGTGCCACAGGGACAAACGGCTACACCTTC. This codes for CATGTNGYTF.

V usage is TRBV2 and J usage is TRBJ2-7, with D unresolved. Trimming took off 3 bases at V and 2 bases at J, with 11 bases between the two ends. Germline V lookup: CDR1 SNHLY, CDR2 FYNNEI. This CDR3 is 14 amino acids long. CDR3: CASSDVGGPYEQYF. The DNA of the CDR3 is TGTGCCAGCAGTGATGTCGGCGGCCCCTACGAGCAGTACTTC.

The V and J genes are TRBV6-5 and TRBJ1-2, with 9 bases lining up with TRBD1. Germline V gene lookup returns CDR1 MNHEY and CDR2 SVGAGI. The CDR3 consists of 15 residues. V lost 4 bases to trimming and J lost 8 bases; unmatched junction nucleotides: 11. The CDR3 region is CASSFHRGQGNGYTF. The CDR3, as DNA: TGTGCCAGCAGTTTTCACCGAGGACAGGGGAACGGCTACACCTTC.

The chain links TRBV5-1 to TRBJ2-5, with 10 bases matching TRBD2. The J segment lost 7 bases and the V segment lost 1 base, leaving 13 bases of the junction unmatched. The V gene's germline CDR1 is SGHRS and CDR2 YFSETQ. The CDR3 totals 17 residues. CDR3: CASSLQQRGGPIGTQYF. In DNA form, the CDR3 reads TGCGCCAGCAGCTTGCAGCAGCGGGGGGGCCCGATTGGGACCCAGTACTTC.

This clone was observed once. The rearrangement uses TRBV27 and TRBJ1-2; D is unclear. The CDR3 totals 15 residues. CDR1 is MNHEY, CDR2 SMNVEV, per germline (reference sequence). With 4 bases removed from V and 3 bases from J, the gap between germline ends came to 15 bases. Here the CDR3 reads CASSSTGFQDYGYTF. CDR3 nucleotides: TGTGCCAGCAGTTCGACCGGGTTCCAAGACTATGGCTACACCTTC.

In this sample, this clone turned up once. The chain carries TRBV2 and TRBJ2-7; tentative D call: TRBD1 (6 bases). CDR3 length: 15 residues. Per germline, CDR1 SNHLY and CDR2 FYNNEI. V gave up 4 bases and J gave up 10 bases, with 23 bases separating them. The CDR3 reads CASSVVDKQGRKQYF. The CDR3 DNA sequence: TGTGCCAGCAGTGTAGTAGACAAACAGGGAAGGAAACAGTACTTC.

The chain recombines TRBV6-5 with TRBJ1-1, with D possibly matching TRBD1 (6 bases). This CDR3 is 15 amino acids long. Germline CDR1 and CDR2: MNHEY and SVGAGI. V was cut by 6 bases and J by 1 base, with 15 bases left in between. The CDR3 DNA reads as TGTGCCAGCAGGGCCCAGGGGTTAGAGAACACTGAAGCTTTCTTT. This encodes CASRAQGLENTEAFF.

The chain has TRBV5-1 and TRBJ2-7, with 10 bases that match TRBD1. CDR1 SGHRS and CDR2 YFSETQ come from the germline V gene. With 4 bases clipped from V and 13 bases from J, the junction kept 17 bases outside the gene matches. The CDR3 runs 15 residues. CDR3 DNA: TGCGCCAGCAGCAGCACGACAGGGGGCAGAACGCCCCCCTACTTC. The encoded protein is CASSSTTGGRTPPYF.

This sequence joins TRBV10-3 and TRBJ2-5, with a weak D call TRBD1 (6 bases). The CDR3 sequence is 14 residues long. In germline, CDR1 is ENHRY, CDR2 SYGVKD. V was shortened by 5 bases and J by 5 bases, with 15 bases between the two germline ends. The chain's CDR3 is CAISFTGSGETQYF. In nucleotides, the CDR3 is TGTGCCATCAGTTTTACAGGGTCTGGGGAGACCCAGTACTTC.

V is TRBV9 and J is TRBJ2-5; 15 nucleotides align to TRBD2. This CDR3 spans 16 amino acids. J was trimmed by 5 bases and V by 4 bases; bases with no gene match: 6. In germline, CDR1 is SGDLS, CDR2 YYNGEE. CDR3 DNA sequence: TGTGCCAGCAGCCCCGGCGGGACTAGCGGGGGGGAGACCCAGTACTTC. Amino acid sequence: CASSPGGTSGGETQYF. The full variable domain, with the rest looked up from reference TRBV9 and TRBJ2-5, is DSGVTQTPKHLITATGQRVTLRCSPRSGDLSVYWYQQSLDQGLQFLIQYYNGEERAKGNILERFSAQQFPDLHSELNLSSLELGDSALYFCASSPGGTSGGETQYFGPGTRLLVL.

V gene TRBV2 combines with J gene TRBJ1-5, with a tentative D call TRBD1 (6 bases). CDR1 and CDR2 from the germline V gene are SNHLY and FYNNEI. This CDR3 spans 13 amino acids. V lost 7 bases, J lost 4 bases, and 11 bases lay in between. The CDR3: CASTSTGNQPQHF. The DNA of the CDR3 is TGTGCCAGCACCAGCACAGGGAATCAGCCCCAGCATTTT.

This clone turned up a few times. This sequence joins TRBV6-5 and TRBJ2-1, with a tentative D call TRBD1 (6 bases). CDR1 MNHEY and CDR2 SVGAGI come from the germline V gene. CDR3 length: 14 amino acids. With 5 bases removed from V and 0 bases from J, the gap between germline ends came to 8 bases. CDR3 DNA: TGTGCCAGCAGTAGGGGGAGCTCCTACAATGAGCAGTTCTTC. Translating gives CASSRGSSYNEQFF.

The V and J genes are TRBV7-3 and TRBJ2-2; D remains ambiguous. The CDR3 contains 12 residues. From germline, CDR1 is SGHTA and CDR2 FQGTGA. The ends were cut back, 3 bases at V and 6 bases at J, with 5 bases in the middle. The CDR3 DNA reads as TGTGCCAGCAGCTTCCCTGCCGGGGAGCTGTTTTTT. It encodes CASSFPAGELFF.

The CDR3 DNA reads as TGTGCCAGCAGTGGCGTACAGCTCACGACCTTC. Protein sequence: CASSGVQLTTF. The rearrangement links TRBV2 to TRBJ1-2; D gene unclear. CDR1 is SNHLY, CDR2 FYNNEI, per germline. CDR3 length: 11 residues. V was clipped by 4 bases and J by 14 bases, with 14 bases between them.

The chain couples TRBV7-2 to TRBJ1-5, with a possible D match to TRBD1 (6 bases). The CDR3 sequence is 14 residues long. Trimming shortened V by 6 bases and J by 7 bases, and 16 bases separated the two germline ends. Germline loops: CDR1 SGHTA, CDR2 FQGNSA. The CDR3 is CASRSGVAEQPQHF. The CDR3 DNA reads TGTGCCAGCAGGTCAGGGGTGGCAGAGCAGCCCCAGCATTTT.

V gene TRBV28 combines with J gene TRBJ2-7; tentatively, D is TRBD2 (7 bases). This CDR3 region has 16 residues. Germline assignment: CDR1 MDHEN and CDR2 SYDVKM. V was pared by 7 bases and J by 5 bases, with 24 bases between. CDR3 in amino acids: CASTHLGGGRHNEQYF. The CDR3 DNA sequence: TGTGCCAGCACCCACTTAGGGGGGGGGCGCCATAACGAGCAGTACTTC.

The V call is TRBV2, the J call TRBJ1-5; TRBD1 might be the D (6 bases). Germline assignment: CDR1 SNHLY and CDR2 FYNNEI. The CDR3 has 13 amino acids. V shed 8 bases and J shed 4 bases, with 12 bases lying between them. CDR3 DNA: TGTGCCAGCCAGGACAGCTTAAATCAGCCCCAGCATTTT. Its translation is CASQDSLNQPQHF.